Below, 12 T cell receptor beta chains from the same sample are listed, as sequenced in a study of beta chain features in type 1 diabetes. Study conclusions and caveats: All four CD4+ subsets of Type 1 diabetes patients contained TCRB CDR3s that were moderately but significantly shorter.

These receptors' targets are unknown. Every bit of the isolated RNA underwent reverse transcription, so sequencing read expressed TCRB transcripts. Clones were sequenced by immunoSEQ multiplex PCR, and TCRdb holds only the in-frame ones, with some missing. This sample carries 130,000 or so clones, around 15% of them seen once, and the ten largest clones take roughly 2.5%. Sequencing was done on a sample of central memory CD4+ T cells from blood. These receptors were collected from a man younger than 45 with type 1 diabetes.

The chain links TRBV7-2 to TRBJ1-6; D unresolved. Trimming pared 6 bases from V and 0 bases from J, leaving 6 bases between. The CDR3 is 14 residues long. CDR1 is SGHTA and CDR2 is FQGNSA in the germline V gene. The CDR3 loop is CASSESSYNSPLHF. Here the CDR3 DNA reads TGTGCCAGCAGTGAGAGCTCCTATAATTCACCCCTCCACTTT.

This clone was seen more than once but under ten times. The rearrangement uses TRBV10-3 and TRBJ1-2, with a tentative D call TRBD1 (6 bases). V was pared by 9 bases and J by 3 bases, with 14 bases between. There are 13 residues in the CDR3. Per the germline V gene, CDR1 is ENHRY and CDR2 is SYGVKD. The CDR3 is CAIARDTDYGYTF. The CDR3, as DNA: TGTGCCATTGCCCGGGACACCGACTATGGCTACACCTTC.

The V and J genes are TRBV5-1 and TRBJ2-3; possible D gene TRBD2, 5 bases. The V end lost 4 bases, the J end lost 0 bases, and 12 bases lay between the germline ends. Germline loops: CDR1 SGHRS, CDR2 YFSETQ. CDR3 length equals 15 residues. The chain's CDR3 is CASSGSVQSTDTQYF. In nucleotides, the CDR3 is TGCGCCAGCAGCGGGAGCGTCCAAAGCACAGATACGCAGTATTTT.

The chain uses TRBV7-2 and TRBJ2-5, with a tentative D call TRBD2 (5 bases). Germline V gene data show CDR1 as SGHTA and CDR2 as FQGNSA. This CDR3 region has 14 residues. V was cut by 1 base and J by 2 bases, with 8 bases left in between. This chain's CDR3 is CASSLVRGQETQYF. CDR3 sequence (DNA): TGTGCCAGCAGCTTAGTTCGGGGTCAAGAGACCCAGTACTTC.

V and J are TRBV10-3 and TRBJ1-5; the D gene is possibly TRBD1 (5 bases). Germline CDR1 and CDR2: ENHRY and SYGVKD. The V end lost 8 bases, the J end lost 4 bases, and 12 bases lay between the germline ends. The CDR3 spans 13 residues. CDR3 nucleotide sequence: TGTGCCATCCAGACAGAGATAAATCAGCCCCAGCATTTT. Protein product: CAIQTEINQPQHF.

This clone was seen more than once but under ten times. DNA for the CDR3: TGTGCCAGCTCACCACGGGGGACAGGGGGTTCACCCCTCCACTTT. It yields the protein CASSPRGTGGSPLHF. This chain joins TRBV18 and TRBJ1-6; 11 bases agree with TRBD1. The junction had 2 bases not matched to a gene; V was cut back by 1 base and J by 9 bases. CDR1 is KGHSH, CDR2 LQKENI, per germline. CDR3 size: 15 residues. The full variable domain, with the rest looked up from reference TRBV18 and TRBJ1-6, is NAGVMQNPRHLVRRRGQEARLRCSPMKGHSHVYWYRQLPEEGLKFMVYLQKENIIDESGMPKERFSAEFPKEGPSILRIQQVVRGDSAAYFCASSPRGTGGSPLHFGNGTRLTVT.

This clone occurred a few times. The J gene is TRBJ2-5, the V gene TRBV7-2; D possibly corresponds to TRBD1 (5 bases). This CDR3 spans 17 amino acids. Germline-derived CDR1 and CDR2 are SGHTA and FQGNSA. Trimming stripped 1 base from V and 5 bases from J, with 20 bases between. In DNA form, the CDR3 reads TGTGCCAGCAGCTTAGTAAAGGGGTCGGCCCTATTGGAGACCCAGTACTTC. Its protein is CASSLVKGSALLETQYF.

Only a few counts were recorded for this clone. The chain couples TRBV27 to TRBJ2-1, with D possibly TRBD1 on 5 matching bases. The CDR3 is 15 amino acids. CDR1 and CDR2 from the germline V gene are MNHEY and SMNVEV (reference sequence). V shed 5 bases and J shed 4 bases, with 15 bases lying between them. CDR3 in amino acids: CASSPIGASYNEQFF. DNA for the CDR3: TGTGCCAGCAGTCCGATAGGGGCGAGTTACAATGAGCAGTTCTTC.

This chain connects TRBV4-2 to TRBJ2-4; TRBD2 matches 9 bases. Germline loops: CDR1 LGHNA, CDR2 YNFKEQ. The CDR3 sequence is 16 residues long. V was clipped by 1 base and J by 9 bases; unmatched bases: 10. The chain's CDR3 is CASSQGVASGDGIQYF. CDR3 coding DNA: TGTGCCAGCAGCCAAGGGGTCGCTAGCGGGGATGGCATTCAGTACTTC.

V usage is TRBV6-1 and J usage is TRBJ2-7; D is uncertain. The CDR3 runs to 14 residues. Germline CDR1 reads MNHNS; CDR2 reads SASEGT. V was shortened by 2 bases and J by 0 bases, with 8 bases between the two germline ends. This CDR3 is CASSESPSSYEQYF. CDR3 DNA sequence: TGTGCCAGCAGTGAAAGTCCCAGCTCCTACGAGCAGTACTTC.

This clone was observed a handful of times. V and J are TRBV20-1 and TRBJ2-3, with a possible D match to TRBD1 (5 bases). The CDR3 has 11 amino acids. The germline gives CDR1 DFQATT, CDR2 SNEGSKA (reference sequence). With 5 bases removed from V and 6 bases from J, the gap between germline ends came to 9 bases. This chain's CDR3 is CSAPQGDTQYF. The CDR3 nucleotides read TGCAGTGCTCCTCAGGGCGATACGCAGTATTTT.

The rearrangement joins TRBV4-3 to TRBJ1-4; weak D call: TRBD1 (5 bases). The V and J ends lost 0 bases and 8 bases respectively, with 25 bases between them. This CDR3 has 19 residues. CDR1 is LGHNA, CDR2 YSLEER, per germline. CDR3 DNA sequence: TGCGCCAGCAGCCAAGATAGTGTGGACGCAGCAGGGAATGGGGAAAAACTGTTTTTT. Translating gives CASSQDSVDAAGNGEKLFF.